Below are 10 T cell receptor beta chains sequenced from a single sample in a study of blood T cell repertoires in COVID-19. Produced via immunoSEQ multiplex PCR; TCRdb's table is partial and in-frame only. In the table there are about 410,000 clones, about 90% of which are singletons. The sample was PBMCs or T cells enriched from blood (not recorded which). All receptors derive from a young woman who had recovered from COVID-19.

The chain is built from TRBV6-5 and TRBJ2-3; the match to TRBD2 covers 8 bases. Trimming took 2 bases from V and 3 from J; bases not matched to a gene: 1. This CDR3 comprises 14 residues. Germline CDR1 MNHEY, CDR2 SVGAGI. CDR3 nucleotide sequence: TGTGCCAGCAGTTACCGCGGGGGGACAGATACGCAGTATTTT. Translating gives CASSYRGGTDTQYF.

The chain combines TRBV7-2 with TRBJ1-1; no clear D gene. The CDR3 contains 12 residues. Trimming cost V 5 bases and J 5 bases, with 9 bases left between them. Germline assignment: CDR1 SGHTA and CDR2 FQGNSA. The CDR3 sequence is CASSLKRTEAFF. CDR3 sequence (DNA): TGTGCCAGCAGCCTAAAACGAACTGAAGCTTTCTTT.

CDR3 sequence: CASSLGHPVSGNTIYF. The DNA for the CDR3 is TGTGCCAGCAGCTTGGGACACCCCGTCTCTGGAAACACCATATATTTT. This chain links TRBV5-4 with TRBJ1-3, with D uncertain. Per germline, CDR1 SGHNT and CDR2 YYREEE (reference sequence). V was clipped by 0 bases and J by 0 bases, with 10 bases between them. CDR3 length: 16 residues.

The chain combines TRBV6-5 with TRBJ1-1; 8 nucleotides align to TRBD1. CDR3 length: 14 amino acids. CDR1 is MNHEY and CDR2 is SVGAGI in the germline V gene. Germline trimming cut 5 bases from V and 5 bases from J; bases unmatched to any gene: 7. CDR3 region: CASSPWTGRTEAFF. CDR3 nucleotide sequence: TGTGCCAGCAGTCCTTGGACAGGGAGGACTGAAGCTTTCTTT.

This clone has just one count. The chain couples TRBV25-1 to TRBJ1-2; TRBD1 is a possible D gene (6 bases). The CDR3 loop spans 13 amino acids. CDR1 and CDR2 from the germline V gene are MGHDK and SYGVNS. Trimming took off 6 bases at V and 6 bases at J, with 14 bases between the two ends. CDR3 DNA: TGTGCCAGCAGCCCTGGCGGGGGGCATGGCTACACCTTC. Its protein is CASSPGGGHGYTF.

V is TRBV5-1 and J is TRBJ1-2, with D perhaps TRBD1 (6 bases). The CDR3 is 13 residues long. V was trimmed by 4 bases and J by 7 bases, leaving 14 bases between them. CDR1 and CDR2 from the germline V gene are SGHRS and YFSETQ. The CDR3 bases are TGCGCCAGCAGCCTAAACAGGGACGGTGGCTACACCTTC. Protein product: CASSLNRDGGYTF.

The chain uses TRBV6-5 and TRBJ2-3; 9 nucleotides align to TRBD1. Trimming at V came to 8 bases and at J to 1 base, leaving 7 bases not matched to a gene. This CDR3 has 15 residues. Germline V gene lookup returns CDR1 MNHEY and CDR2 SVGAGI. DNA for the CDR3: TGTGCCAGCGGCAACCGACAGGGGGGCACAGATACGCAGTATTTT. Its protein product is CASGNRQGGTDTQYF.

The gene calls are TRBV28 and TRBJ1-1; TRBD1 agrees at 8 bases. Germline loops: CDR1 MDHEN, CDR2 SYDVKM. V dropped 5 bases and J dropped 1; count of bases not matched to a gene: 6. CDR3 size: 15 residues. This chain's CDR3 is CASSQNRGWNTEAFF. CDR3 nucleotide sequence: TGTGCCAGCAGTCAAAACAGGGGGTGGAACACTGAAGCTTTCTTT.

This clone was observed a single time. The rearrangement uses TRBV18 and TRBJ1-1; a weak D match, TRBD1 (5 bases). Germline values: CDR1 KGHSH, CDR2 LQKENI. The CDR3 runs to 16 residues. V was pared by 4 bases and J by 3 bases, with 18 bases between. As DNA, the CDR3 is TGTGCCAGCTCACTATTCGCGGGAGGGGCGGACACTGAAGCTTTCTTT. It specifies CASSLFAGGADTEAFF.

The rearrangement uses TRBV3-1 (or the pseudogene TRBV3-2) and TRBJ1-4; 8 nucleotides match TRBD1. This CDR3 has 14 amino acids. Trimming at V came to 7 bases and at J to 7 bases, leaving 8 bases not matched to a gene. The germline CDR1 and CDR2 sequences are LGHDT and YNNKEL (reference sequence). The CDR3 loop reads CASNLGQGGEKLFF. CDR3 DNA sequence: TGTGCCAGCAACCTCGGACAGGGAGGTGAAAAACTGTTTTTT.